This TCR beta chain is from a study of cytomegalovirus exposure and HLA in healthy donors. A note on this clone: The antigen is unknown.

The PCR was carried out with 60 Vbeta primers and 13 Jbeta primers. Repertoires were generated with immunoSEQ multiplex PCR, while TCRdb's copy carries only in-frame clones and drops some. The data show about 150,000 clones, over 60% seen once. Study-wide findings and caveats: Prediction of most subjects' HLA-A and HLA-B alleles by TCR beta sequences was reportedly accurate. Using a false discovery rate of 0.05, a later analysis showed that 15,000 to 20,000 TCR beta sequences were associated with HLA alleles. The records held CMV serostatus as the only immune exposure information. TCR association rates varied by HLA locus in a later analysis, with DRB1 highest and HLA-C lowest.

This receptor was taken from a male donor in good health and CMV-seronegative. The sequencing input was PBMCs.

CDR3 loop: CAISEIPGQGAVQYF. CDR3 DNA: TGTGCCATCAGTGAAATTCCGGGACAGGGGGCTGTGCAGTACTTC. The chain employs TRBV10-3 and TRBJ2-7; 12 bases are shared with TRBD1. CDR1 is ENHRY, CDR2 SYGVKD, per germline. The CDR3 loop spans 15 amino acids. The V segment lost 3 bases and the J segment 9 bases; nucleotides outside the gene matches: 9.